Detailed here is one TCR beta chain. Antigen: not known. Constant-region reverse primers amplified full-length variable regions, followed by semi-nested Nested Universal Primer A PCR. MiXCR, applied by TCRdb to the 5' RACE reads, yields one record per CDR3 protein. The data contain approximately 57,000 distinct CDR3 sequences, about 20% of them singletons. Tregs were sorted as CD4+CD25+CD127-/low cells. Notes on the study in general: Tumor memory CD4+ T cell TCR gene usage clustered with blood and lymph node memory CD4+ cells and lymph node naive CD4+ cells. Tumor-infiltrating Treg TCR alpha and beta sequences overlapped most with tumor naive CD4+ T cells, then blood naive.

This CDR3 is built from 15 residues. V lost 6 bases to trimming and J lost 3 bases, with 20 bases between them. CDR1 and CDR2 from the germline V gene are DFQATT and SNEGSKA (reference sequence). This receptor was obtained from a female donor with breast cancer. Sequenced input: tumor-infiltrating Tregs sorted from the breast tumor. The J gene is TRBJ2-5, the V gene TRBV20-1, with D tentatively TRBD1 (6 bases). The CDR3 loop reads CSAPPGQGKKETQYF. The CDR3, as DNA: TGCAGTGCCCCCCCCGGGCAGGGGAAGAAAGAGACCCAGTACTTC.